This record concerns one TCR beta chain sequence. V lost 3 bases, J lost 9 bases, and 12 bases stayed unmatched. The CDR3 extends over 16 amino acids. Germline V gives CDR1 SGHTA, CDR2 FQGNSA. The data are from a study of blood T cells in healthy people across ages. Using a J-beta primer mix together with a sample-barcoded 5' primer, a second PCR was run for about 6 to 11 cycles. MiXCR was run by TCRdb on the 5' RACE reads, yielding one entry per CDR3 protein. This table holds around 2 million distinct CDR3 sequences, 35% to 50% found once. The TCR originated in a human donor in good health. V gene TRBV7-2 combines with J gene TRBJ2-1, with 9 bases lining up with TRBD2. The specimen sequenced was blood. CDR3 loop: CASSFTASGEECEQFF. In DNA form, the CDR3 reads TGTGCCAGCAGCTTTACGGCTAGCGGGGAGGAGTGTGAGCAGTTCTTC.